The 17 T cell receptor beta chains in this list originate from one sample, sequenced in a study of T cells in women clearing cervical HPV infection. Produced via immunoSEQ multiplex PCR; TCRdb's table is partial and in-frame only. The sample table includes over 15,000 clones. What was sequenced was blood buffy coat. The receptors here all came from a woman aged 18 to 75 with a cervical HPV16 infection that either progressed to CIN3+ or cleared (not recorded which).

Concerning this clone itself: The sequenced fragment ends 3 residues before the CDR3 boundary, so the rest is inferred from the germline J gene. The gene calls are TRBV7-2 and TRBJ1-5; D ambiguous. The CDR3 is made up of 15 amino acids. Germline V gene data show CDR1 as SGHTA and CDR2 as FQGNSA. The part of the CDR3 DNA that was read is TGTGCCAGCAGCTCGACTAGACGGCTAAAGGATCCC. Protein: CASSSTRRLKDP. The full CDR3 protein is CASSSTRRLKDPQHF.

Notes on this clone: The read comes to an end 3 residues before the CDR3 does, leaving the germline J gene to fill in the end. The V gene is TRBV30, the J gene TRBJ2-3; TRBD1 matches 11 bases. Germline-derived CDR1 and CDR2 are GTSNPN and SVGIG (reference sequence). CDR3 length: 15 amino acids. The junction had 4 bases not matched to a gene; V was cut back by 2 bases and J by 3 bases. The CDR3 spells CAWSLGQGGTDTQYF. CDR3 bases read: TGTGCCTGGAGTCTGGGACAGGGGGGTACAGATACG.

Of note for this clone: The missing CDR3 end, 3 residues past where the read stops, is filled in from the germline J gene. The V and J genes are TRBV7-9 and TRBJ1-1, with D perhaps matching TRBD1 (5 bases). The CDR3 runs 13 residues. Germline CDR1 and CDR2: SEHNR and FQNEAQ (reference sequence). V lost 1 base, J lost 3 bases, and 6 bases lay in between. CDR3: CASSLGGDTEAFF. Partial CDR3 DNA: TGTGCCAGCAGCTTAGGAGGGGACACTGAA.

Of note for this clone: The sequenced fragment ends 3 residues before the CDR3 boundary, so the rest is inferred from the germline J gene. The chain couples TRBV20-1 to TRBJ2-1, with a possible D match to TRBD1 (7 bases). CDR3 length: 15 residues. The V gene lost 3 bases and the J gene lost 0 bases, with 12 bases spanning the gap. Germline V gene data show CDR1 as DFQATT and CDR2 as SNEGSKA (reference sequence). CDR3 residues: CSAREGALSYNEQFF. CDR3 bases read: TGCAGTGCTAGGGAGGGGGCCCTCTCCTACAATGAG.

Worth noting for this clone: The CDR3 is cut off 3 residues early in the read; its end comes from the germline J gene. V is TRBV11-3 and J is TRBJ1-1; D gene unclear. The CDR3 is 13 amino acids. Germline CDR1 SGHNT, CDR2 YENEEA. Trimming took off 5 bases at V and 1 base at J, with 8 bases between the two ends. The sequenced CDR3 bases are TGTGCCAGCAGCCTTACTCCGAACACTGAA. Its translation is CASSLTPNTE. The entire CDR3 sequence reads CASSLTPNTEAFF.

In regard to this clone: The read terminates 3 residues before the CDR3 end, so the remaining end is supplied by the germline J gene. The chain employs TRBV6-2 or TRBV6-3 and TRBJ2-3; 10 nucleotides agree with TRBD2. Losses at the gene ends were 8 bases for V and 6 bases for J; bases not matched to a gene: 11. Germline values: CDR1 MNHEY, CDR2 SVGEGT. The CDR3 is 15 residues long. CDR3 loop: CASLSGGAHRDTQYF. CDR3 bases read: TGTGCCAGCTTAAGCGGGGGGGCTCATCGCGATACG.

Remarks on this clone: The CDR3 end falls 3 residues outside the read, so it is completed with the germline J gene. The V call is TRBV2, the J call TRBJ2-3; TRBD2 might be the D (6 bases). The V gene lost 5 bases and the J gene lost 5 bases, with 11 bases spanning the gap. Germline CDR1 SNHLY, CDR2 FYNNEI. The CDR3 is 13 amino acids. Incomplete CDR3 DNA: TGTGCCAGCAGTAGTTGGCGGGGAGATACG. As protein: CASSSWRGDT. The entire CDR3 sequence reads CASSSWRGDTQYF.

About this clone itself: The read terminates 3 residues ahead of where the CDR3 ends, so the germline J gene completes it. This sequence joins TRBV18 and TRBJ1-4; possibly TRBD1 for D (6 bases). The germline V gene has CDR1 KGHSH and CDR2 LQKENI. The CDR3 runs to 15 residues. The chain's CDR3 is CASSPAQGTMKRLFF. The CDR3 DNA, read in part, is TGTGCCAGCTCACCAGCCCAGGGGACAATGAAAAGA.

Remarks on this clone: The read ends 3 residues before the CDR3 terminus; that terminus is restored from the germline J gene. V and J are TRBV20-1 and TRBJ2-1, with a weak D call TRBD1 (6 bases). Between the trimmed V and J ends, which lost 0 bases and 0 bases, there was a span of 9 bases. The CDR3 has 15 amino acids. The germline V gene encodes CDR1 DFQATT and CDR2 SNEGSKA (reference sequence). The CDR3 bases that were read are TGCAGTGCTAGAGAAGCGGACAGCTCCTACAATGAG. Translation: CSAREADSSYNE. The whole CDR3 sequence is CSAREADSSYNEQFF.

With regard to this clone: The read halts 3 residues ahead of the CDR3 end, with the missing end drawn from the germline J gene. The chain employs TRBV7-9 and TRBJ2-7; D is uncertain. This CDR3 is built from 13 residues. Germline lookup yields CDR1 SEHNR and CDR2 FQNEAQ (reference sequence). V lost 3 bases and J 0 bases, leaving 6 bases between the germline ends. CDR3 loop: CASSFSGSYEQYF. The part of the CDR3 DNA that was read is TGTGCCAGCAGCTTTAGTGGCTCCTACGAG.

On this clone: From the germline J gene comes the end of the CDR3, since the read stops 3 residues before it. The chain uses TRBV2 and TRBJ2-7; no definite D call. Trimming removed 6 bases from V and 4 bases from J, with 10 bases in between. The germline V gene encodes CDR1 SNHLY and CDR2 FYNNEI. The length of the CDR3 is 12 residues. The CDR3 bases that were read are TGTGCCAGCAGGGAAAGGGTTTACGAG. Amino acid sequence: CASRERVYE. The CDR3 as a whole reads CASRERVYEQYF.

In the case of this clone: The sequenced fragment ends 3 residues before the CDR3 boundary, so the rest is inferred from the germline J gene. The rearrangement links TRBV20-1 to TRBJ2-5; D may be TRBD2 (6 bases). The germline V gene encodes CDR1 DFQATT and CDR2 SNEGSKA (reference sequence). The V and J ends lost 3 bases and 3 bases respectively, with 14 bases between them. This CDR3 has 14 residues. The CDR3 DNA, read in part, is TGCAGTGCTAGGGATCGGGGGACGAAAGAGACC. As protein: CSARDRGTKET. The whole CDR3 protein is CSARDRGTKETQYF.

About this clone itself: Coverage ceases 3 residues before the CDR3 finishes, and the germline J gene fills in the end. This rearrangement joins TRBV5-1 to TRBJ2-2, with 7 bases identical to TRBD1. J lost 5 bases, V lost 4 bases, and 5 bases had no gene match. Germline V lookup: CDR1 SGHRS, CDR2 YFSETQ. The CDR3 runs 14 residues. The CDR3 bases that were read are TGCGCCAGCAGCCCAGGACAGGCAACCGGGGAG. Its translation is CASSPGQATGE. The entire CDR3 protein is CASSPGQATGELFF.

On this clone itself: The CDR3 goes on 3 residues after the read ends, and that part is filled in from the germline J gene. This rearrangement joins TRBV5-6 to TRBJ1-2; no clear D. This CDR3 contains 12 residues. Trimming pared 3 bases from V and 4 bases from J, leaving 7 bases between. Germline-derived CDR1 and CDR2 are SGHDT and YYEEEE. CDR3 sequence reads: CASSSAGYGYTF. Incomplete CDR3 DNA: TGTGCCAGCAGCTCCGCGGGCTATGGC.

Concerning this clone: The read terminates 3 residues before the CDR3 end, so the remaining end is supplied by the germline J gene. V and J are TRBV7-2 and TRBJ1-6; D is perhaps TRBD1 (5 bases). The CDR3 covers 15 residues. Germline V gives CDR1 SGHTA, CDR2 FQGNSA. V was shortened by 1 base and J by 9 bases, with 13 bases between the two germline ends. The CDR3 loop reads CASSLGRGGSSPLHF. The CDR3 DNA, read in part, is TGTGCCAGCAGCTTAGGGAGGGGCGGTAGTTCACCC.

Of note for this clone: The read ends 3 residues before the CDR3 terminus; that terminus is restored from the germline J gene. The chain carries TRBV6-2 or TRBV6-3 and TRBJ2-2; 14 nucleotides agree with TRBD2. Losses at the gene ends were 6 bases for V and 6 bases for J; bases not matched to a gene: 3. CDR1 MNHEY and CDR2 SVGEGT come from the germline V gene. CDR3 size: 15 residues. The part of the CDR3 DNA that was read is TGTGCCAGCAGACGGACTAGCGGGGGGTCCGGGGAG. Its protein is CASRRTSGGSGE. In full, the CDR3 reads CASRRTSGGSGELFF.

Partial CDR3 DNA: TGCAGTGCTAGCCCCACTACCCCAAATCAGCCC. Residues: CSASPTTPNQP. Given in full, the CDR3 is CSASPTTPNQPQHF. The J gene is TRBJ1-5, the V gene TRBV20-1; the D is unclear. The CDR3 end lies 3 residues beyond the end of the read and is filled in from the germline J gene. This CDR3 has 14 amino acids. Germline V CDR1 and CDR2: DFQATT, SNEGSKA (reference sequence). Trimming removed 3 bases from V and 4 bases from J, with 13 bases in between.